A single sample is the source of the 17 T cell receptor beta chains below, sequenced in a study of OX40 agonist ivuxolimab in advanced cancers. Method: immunoSEQ multiplex PCR; TCRdb's copy keeps in-frame clones and lacks some. The data contain more than 20,000 clones, 85% of them seen just once; the ten biggest clones take up approximately 26%. The sample here was CD4+ or CD8+ T cells sorted from blood, taken in a trial of the OX40 agonist ivuxolimab. These receptors all stem from an adult with an advanced solid tumor such as melanoma, head and neck, liver or kidney cancer.

The V gene is TRBV11-2, the J gene TRBJ1-1; D is unresolved. The V end lost 6 bases, the J end lost 1 base, and 3 bases lay between the germline ends. The CDR3 contains 11 residues. Germline CDR1 is SGHAT and CDR2 is FQNNGV. The CDR3 DNA reads as TGTGCCAGCAGAGGGAACACTGAAGCTTTCTTT. Translating it yields CASRGNTEAFF.

This clone qualifies as large. V gene TRBV2 combines with J gene TRBJ1-5, with 7 bases fitting TRBD1. The germline V gene has CDR1 SNHLY and CDR2 FYNNEI. This CDR3 has 13 amino acids. V was pared by 8 bases and J by 7 bases, with 8 bases of the junction left unmatched. Here the CDR3 reads CASGADRVQPQHF. For the CDR3, the DNA is TGTGCCAGCGGAGCCGACAGGGTACAGCCCCAGCATTTT. The variable domain in full, with the rest retrieved from reference TRBV2 and TRBJ1-5, is EPEVTQTPSHQVTQMGQEVILRCVPISNHLYFYWYRQILGQKVEFLVSFYNNEISEKSEIFDDQFSVERPDGSNFTLKIRSTKLEDSAMYFCASGADRVQPQHFGDGTRLSIL.

The chain links TRBV11-2 to TRBJ2-3; unclear D gene. Germline V gives CDR1 SGHAT, CDR2 FQNNGV. V lost 5 bases and J 0 bases, leaving 12 bases between the germline ends. CDR3 size: 15 residues. CDR3 bases: TGTGCCAGCAGCCCCTCCATCTACAGCACAGATACGCAGTATTTT. The encoded protein is CASSPSIYSTDTQYF.

By frequency in the sample, this clone is medium-sized. The chain employs TRBV11-3 and TRBJ2-2; maybe TRBD1 (6 bases). V was cut by 5 bases and J by 3 bases, with 10 bases left in between. Germline V gene data show CDR1 as SGHNT and CDR2 as YENEEA. The CDR3 contains 14 residues. CDR3 nucleotide sequence: TGTGCCAGCAGCCCCAGGGGATACACCGGGGAGCTGTTTTTT. Translating gives CASSPRGYTGELFF.

The V gene is TRBV11-2, the J gene TRBJ1-2; 7 nucleotides match TRBD1. The length of the CDR3 is 15 residues. Germline lookup yields CDR1 SGHAT and CDR2 FQNNGV. The ends lost 0 bases at V and 7 bases at J; junction bases unmatched: 8. The CDR3 spells CASSLDPTAGGGYTF. DNA of the CDR3: TGTGCCAGCAGCTTAGACCCTACGGCAGGGGGTGGCTACACCTTC.

V is TRBV5-6 and J is TRBJ1-3, with 7 bases matching TRBD1. V gave up 3 bases and J gave up 6 bases; unmatched junction bases: 6. The CDR3 runs 14 residues. Germline V gene data show CDR1 as SGHDT and CDR2 as YYEEEE. The CDR3 DNA is TGTGCCAGCAGCTCGACAGGGTCCGAAAACACCATATATTTT. This translates into CASSSTGSENTIYF.

V gene TRBV2 combines with J gene TRBJ2-7; 9 bases match TRBD1. Germline-derived CDR1 and CDR2 are SNHLY and FYNNEI. The CDR3 length is 14 residues. With V trimmed by 6 bases and J by 5 bases, 8 bases remained unmatched. CDR3 nucleotides: TGTGCCAGCAGCCTACAGGGGGCGCGGAACGAGCAGTACTTC. Translating it yields CASSLQGARNEQYF.

The chain is built from TRBV28 and TRBJ2-7, with a tentative D call TRBD1 (5 bases). Germline CDR1 and CDR2: MDHEN and SYDVKM. V shed 8 bases and J shed 0 bases, with 11 bases lying between them. The CDR3 totals 13 residues. CDR3: CASARQHSYEQYF. The CDR3 DNA reads as TGTGCCAGCGCTCGACAGCACTCCTACGAGCAGTACTTC.

This sequence joins TRBV7-2 and TRBJ1-1, with 10 nucleotides matching TRBD1. CDR1 SGHTA and CDR2 FQGNSA come from the germline V gene. CDR3 size: 17 residues. Trimming removed 6 bases from V and 3 bases from J; junction bases left unmatched: 13. For the CDR3, the DNA is TGTGCCAGCAGTTCTCGGGGACAGGGGTTAGCGGACACTGAAGCTTTCTTT. Translating it yields CASSSRGQGLADTEAFF.

This clone appeared a few times. The chain is built from TRBV30 and TRBJ1-1; a possible D gene is TRBD1 (5 bases). Trimming shortened V by 5 bases and J by 1 base, and 17 bases separated the two germline ends. Germline loops: CDR1 GTSNPN, CDR2 SVGIG (reference sequence). The CDR3 is 15 amino acids. CDR3 sequence: CAWSKRGTSNTEAFF. CDR3 nucleotide sequence: TGTGCCTGGTCGAAACGGGGGACGTCGAACACTGAAGCTTTCTTT.

The V gene is TRBV4-1, the J gene TRBJ1-4; a weak D match, TRBD1 (5 bases). Germline V gives CDR1 MGHRA, CDR2 YSYEKL. This CDR3 spans 13 amino acids. V was pared by 1 base and J by 10 bases, with 10 bases between. CDR3 in DNA: TGCGCCAGCAGCCAAGTGGGGGGAGTAAAACTGTTTTTT. Encoded protein: CASSQVGGVKLFF.

V usage is TRBV9 and J usage is TRBJ2-7; TRBD2 agrees at 10 bases. Germline V gene lookup returns CDR1 SGDLS and CDR2 YYNGEE. V shed 3 bases and J 13 bases; nucleotides not matched to a gene: 7. The CDR3 runs 12 residues. The CDR3 loop reads CASSAQAGGPYF. DNA for the CDR3: TGTGCCAGCAGCGCCCAAGCGGGGGGGCCCTACTTC.

V usage is TRBV7-4 and J usage is TRBJ1-6; D gene uncertain. Trimming removed 3 bases from V and 4 bases from J, with 16 bases in between. The length of the CDR3 is 17 residues. Germline-derived CDR1 and CDR2 are SGHVT and SQSDAQ. The CDR3 loop is CASSFGLARVYNSPLHF. The CDR3 nucleotides read TGTGCCAGCAGCTTCGGCCTGGCCAGAGTTTATAATTCACCCCTCCACTTT.

This clone appeared a few times. V is TRBV5-1 and J is TRBJ1-2, with D possibly matching TRBD1 (6 bases). The germline V and J ends were trimmed by 4 bases and 6 bases, with 13 bases remaining between them. The V gene's germline CDR1 is SGHRS and CDR2 YFSETQ. This CDR3 spans 13 amino acids. This chain's CDR3 is CASSKGTIHGYTF. The CDR3 DNA reads TGCGCCAGCAGCAAGGGGACAATCCATGGCTACACCTTC.

The chain employs TRBV5-6 and TRBJ2-5; 7 bases agree with TRBD2. V lost 1 base to trimming and J lost 5 bases; unmatched junction nucleotides: 8. CDR1 is SGHDT and CDR2 is YYEEEE in the germline V gene. This CDR3 comprises 15 residues. CDR3 DNA: TGTGCCAGCAGCTTGAGTTTGGGTAGCGGGGAGACCCAGTACTTC. Its protein is CASSLSLGSGETQYF.

The V and J genes are TRBV7-2 and TRBJ1-4, with a weak D call TRBD1 (5 bases). Germline V gene lookup returns CDR1 SGHTA and CDR2 FQGNSA. The CDR3 totals 15 residues. Trimming took 5 bases from V and 2 from J, leaving 12 bases between them. The CDR3 protein is CASSPLGQTNEKLFF. CDR3 nucleotides: TGTGCCAGCAGCCCACTGGGGCAGACTAATGAAAAACTGTTTTTT.

V and J are TRBV4-1 and TRBJ1-1, with D perhaps matching TRBD1 (5 bases). This CDR3 has 18 residues. Germline CDR1 reads MGHRA; CDR2 reads YSYEKL. Trimming removed 0 bases at V and 0 bases at J, with 17 bases between. In DNA, the CDR3 is TGCGCCAGCAGCCAAGAAACCGGGCAGGGATGGGTGAACACTGAAGCTTTCTTT. Translated: CASSQETGQGWVNTEAFF.